This T cell receptor (beta chain) was observed in a study of blood T cell repertoires in COVID-19. Overall study: Sites in the United States, Italy and Spain provided acute and convalescent COVID-19 samples. Sources were T cells, B-cell-depleted T cells, or PBMCs; the material itself was cDNA or gDNA.

The length of the CDR3 is 16 residues. With 6 bases clipped from V and 0 bases from J, the junction kept 6 bases outside the gene matches. Per the germline V gene, CDR1 is SEHNR and CDR2 is FQNEAQ (reference sequence). This clone came up once. Study processing details: Reference gene primer amplification gave estimated nucleated cell counts. This table comes from immunoSEQ multiplex PCR, and its TCRdb copy is limited to in-frame clones, with some not included. V and J calls and clone size are as listed in that table; D and trimming were resolved from the DNA. Seen here are about 110,000 clones, 84% observed once, and the top ten hold about 6.6%.

Sequenced sample: peripheral blood. The origin of this receptor is a woman in her forties or fifties with acute or convalescent COVID-19. The chain recombines TRBV7-9 with TRBJ2-3; 10 bases are shared with TRBD2. The CDR3 protein is CASSRSGGASTDTQYF. The CDR3, as DNA: TGTGCCAGCAGTCGCAGCGGGGGGGCAAGCACAGATACGCAGTATTTT.